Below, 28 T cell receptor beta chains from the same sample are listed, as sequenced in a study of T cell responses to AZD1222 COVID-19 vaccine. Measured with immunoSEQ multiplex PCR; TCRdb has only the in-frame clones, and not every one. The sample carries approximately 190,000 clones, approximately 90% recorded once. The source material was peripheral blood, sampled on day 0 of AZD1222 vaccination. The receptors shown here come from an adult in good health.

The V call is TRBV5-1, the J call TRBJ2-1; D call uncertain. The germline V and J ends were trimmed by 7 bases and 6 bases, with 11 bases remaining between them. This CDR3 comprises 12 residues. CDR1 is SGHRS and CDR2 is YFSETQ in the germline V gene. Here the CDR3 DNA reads TGCGCCAGCTGCAATTCCCCCAATGAGCAGTTCTTC. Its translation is CASCNSPNEQFF.

Here the CDR3 reads CASSRDINSNQPQHF. In nucleotides, the CDR3 is TGTGCCAGCAGCAGGGACATAAATAGCAATCAGCCCCAGCATTTT. The chain couples TRBV6-5 to TRBJ1-5; a weak D match, TRBD1 (6 bases). This CDR3 spans 15 amino acids. CDR1 MNHEY and CDR2 SVGAGI come from the germline V gene. Trimming left V 6 bases short and J 0 bases short, with 12 bases between.

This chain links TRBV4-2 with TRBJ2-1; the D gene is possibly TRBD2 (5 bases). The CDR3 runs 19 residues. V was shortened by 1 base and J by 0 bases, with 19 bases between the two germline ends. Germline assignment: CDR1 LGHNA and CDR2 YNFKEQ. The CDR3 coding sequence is TGTGCCAGCAGCCAAGTGGAGGCTGAGATAGGGAGCTCCTACAATGAGCAGTTCTTC. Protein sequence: CASSQVEAEIGSSYNEQFF.

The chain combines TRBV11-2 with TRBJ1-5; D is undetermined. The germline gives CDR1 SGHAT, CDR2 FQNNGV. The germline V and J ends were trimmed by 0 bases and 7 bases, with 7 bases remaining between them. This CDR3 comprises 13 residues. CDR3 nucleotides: TGTGCCAGCAGCTTAGATGAGGGCCAGCCCCAGCATTTT. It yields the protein CASSLDEGQPQHF.

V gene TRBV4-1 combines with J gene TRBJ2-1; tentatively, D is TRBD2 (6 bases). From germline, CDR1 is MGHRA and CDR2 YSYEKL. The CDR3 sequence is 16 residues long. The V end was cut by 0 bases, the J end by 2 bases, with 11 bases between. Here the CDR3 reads CASSQDSGVPYNEQFF. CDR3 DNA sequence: TGCGCCAGCAGCCAAGATAGCGGTGTTCCCTACAATGAGCAGTTCTTC.

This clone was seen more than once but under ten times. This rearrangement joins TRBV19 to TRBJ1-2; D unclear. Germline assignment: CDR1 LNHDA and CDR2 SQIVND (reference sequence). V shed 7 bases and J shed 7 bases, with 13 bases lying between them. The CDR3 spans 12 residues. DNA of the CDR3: TGTGCCAGTACAGCCCCGGCGGCTGGCTACACCTTC. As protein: CASTAPAAGYTF.

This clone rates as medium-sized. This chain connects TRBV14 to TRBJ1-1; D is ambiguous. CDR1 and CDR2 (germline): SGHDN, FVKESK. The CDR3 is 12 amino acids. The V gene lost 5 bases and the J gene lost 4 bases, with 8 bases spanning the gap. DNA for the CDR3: TGTGCCAGCAGCTTACGGGGCACTGAAGCTTTCTTT. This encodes CASSLRGTEAFF.

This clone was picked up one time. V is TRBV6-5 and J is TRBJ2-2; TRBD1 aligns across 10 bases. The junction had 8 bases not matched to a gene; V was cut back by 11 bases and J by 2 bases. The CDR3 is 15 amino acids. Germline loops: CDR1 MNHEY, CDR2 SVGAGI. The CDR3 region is CAATGTGDNTGELFF. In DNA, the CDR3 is TGTGCCGCAACCGGGACAGGGGATAACACCGGGGAGCTGTTTTTT.

The chain's CDR3 is CASSYSVGERSDTQYF. The CDR3 bases are TGTGCCAGCAGTTACTCAGTGGGAGAAAGGTCAGATACGCAGTATTTT. The chain has TRBV6-5 and TRBJ2-3; D may be TRBD2 (5 bases). CDR3 length: 16 amino acids. V lost 0 bases and J lost 4, with 14 bases in between. CDR1 is MNHEY, CDR2 SVGAGI, per germline.

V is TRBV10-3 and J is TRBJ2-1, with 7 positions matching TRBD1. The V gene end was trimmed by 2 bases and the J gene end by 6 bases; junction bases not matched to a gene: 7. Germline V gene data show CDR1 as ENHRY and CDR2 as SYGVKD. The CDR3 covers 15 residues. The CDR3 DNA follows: TGTGCCATCAGTGAGCAGGGACAGATGGGCAATGAGCAGTTCTTC. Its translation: CAISEQGQMGNEQFF.

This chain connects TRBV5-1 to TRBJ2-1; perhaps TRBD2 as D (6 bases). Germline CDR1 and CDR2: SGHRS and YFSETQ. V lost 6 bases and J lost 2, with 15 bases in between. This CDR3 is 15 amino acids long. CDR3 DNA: TGCGCCAGCAAAACCGGGACTCAGACCTACAATGAGCAGTTCTTC. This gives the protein CASKTGTQTYNEQFF.

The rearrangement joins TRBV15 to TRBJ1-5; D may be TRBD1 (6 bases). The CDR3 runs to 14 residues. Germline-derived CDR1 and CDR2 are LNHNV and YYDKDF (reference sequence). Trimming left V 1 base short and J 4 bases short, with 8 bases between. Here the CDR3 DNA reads TGTGCCACCAGCAGAGGTCAGGGGAATCAGCCCCAGCATTTT. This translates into CATSRGQGNQPQHF.

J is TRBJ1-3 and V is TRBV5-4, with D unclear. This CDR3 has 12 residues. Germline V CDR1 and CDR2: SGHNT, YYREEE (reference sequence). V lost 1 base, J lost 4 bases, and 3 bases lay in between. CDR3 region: CASSLTGNTIYF. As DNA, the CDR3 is TGTGCCAGCAGCTTGACCGGAAACACCATATATTTT.

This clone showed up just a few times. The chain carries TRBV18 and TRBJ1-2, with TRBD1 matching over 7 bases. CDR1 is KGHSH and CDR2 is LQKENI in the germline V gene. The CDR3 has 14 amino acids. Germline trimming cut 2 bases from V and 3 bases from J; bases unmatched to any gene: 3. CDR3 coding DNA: TGTGCCAGCTCACCAAGGGGGCAGGACTATGGCTACACCTTC. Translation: CASSPRGQDYGYTF. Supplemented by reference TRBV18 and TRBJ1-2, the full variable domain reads NAGVMQNPRHLVRRRGQEARLRCSPMKGHSHVYWYRQLPEEGLKFMVYLQKENIIDESGMPKERFSAEFPKEGPSILRIQQVVRGDSAAYFCASSPRGQDYGYTFGSGTRLTVV.

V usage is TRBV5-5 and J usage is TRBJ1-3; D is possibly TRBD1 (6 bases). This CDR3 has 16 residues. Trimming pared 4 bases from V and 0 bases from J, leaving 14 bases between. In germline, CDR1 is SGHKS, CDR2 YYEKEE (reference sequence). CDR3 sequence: CASSGGQLFSGNTIYF. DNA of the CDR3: TGTGCCAGCAGCGGGGGACAACTTTTCTCTGGAAACACCATATATTTT.

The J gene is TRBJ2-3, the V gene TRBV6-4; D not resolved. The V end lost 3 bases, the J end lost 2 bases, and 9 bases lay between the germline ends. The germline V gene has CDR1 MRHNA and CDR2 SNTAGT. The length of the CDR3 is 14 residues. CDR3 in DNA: TGTGCCAGCAGTGAGGACCCCCTCACAGATACGCAGTATTTT. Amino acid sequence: CASSEDPLTDTQYF.

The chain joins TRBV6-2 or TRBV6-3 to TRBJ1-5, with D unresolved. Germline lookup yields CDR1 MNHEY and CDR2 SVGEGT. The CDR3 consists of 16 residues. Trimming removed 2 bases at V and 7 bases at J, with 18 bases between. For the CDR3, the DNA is TGTGCCAGCAGTTACCGGTGGGCGACAACCCTACAGCCCCAGCATTTT. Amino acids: CASSYRWATTLQPQHF.

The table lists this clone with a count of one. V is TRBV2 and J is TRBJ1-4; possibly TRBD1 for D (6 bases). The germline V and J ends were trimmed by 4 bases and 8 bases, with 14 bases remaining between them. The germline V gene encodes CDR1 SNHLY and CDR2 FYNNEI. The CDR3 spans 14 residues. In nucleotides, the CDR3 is TGTGCCAGCAGTGCTGGGGGCACTGGAGAAAAACTGTTTTTT. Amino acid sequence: CASSAGGTGEKLFF.

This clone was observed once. CDR3 region: CASSLSSGTLNEAFF. CDR3 in DNA: TGTGCCAGCAGCTTAAGCTCCGGGACTTTAAATGAAGCTTTCTTT. This sequence joins TRBV7-3 and TRBJ1-1; D is perhaps TRBD1 (5 bases). Trimming shortened V by 1 base and J by 7 bases, and 16 bases separated the two germline ends. The CDR3 runs to 15 residues. Germline values: CDR1 SGHTA, CDR2 FQGTGA.

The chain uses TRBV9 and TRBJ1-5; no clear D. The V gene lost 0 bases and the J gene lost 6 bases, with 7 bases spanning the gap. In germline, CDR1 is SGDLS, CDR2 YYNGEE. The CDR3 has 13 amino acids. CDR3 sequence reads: CASSVDTVQPQHF. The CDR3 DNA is TGTGCCAGCAGCGTAGATACGGTTCAGCCCCAGCATTTT.

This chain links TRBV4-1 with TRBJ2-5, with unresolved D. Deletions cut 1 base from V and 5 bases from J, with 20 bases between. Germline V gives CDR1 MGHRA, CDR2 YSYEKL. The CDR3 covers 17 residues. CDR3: CASSQVSRVPLMETQYF. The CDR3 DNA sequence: TGCGCCAGCAGCCAAGTTTCCCGGGTCCCACTTATGGAGACCCAGTACTTC.

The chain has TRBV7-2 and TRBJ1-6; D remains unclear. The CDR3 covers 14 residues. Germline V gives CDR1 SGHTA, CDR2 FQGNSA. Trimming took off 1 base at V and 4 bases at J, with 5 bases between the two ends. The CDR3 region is CASSLGAYNSPLHF. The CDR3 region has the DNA TGTGCCAGCAGCTTAGGGGCATATAATTCACCCCTCCACTTT.

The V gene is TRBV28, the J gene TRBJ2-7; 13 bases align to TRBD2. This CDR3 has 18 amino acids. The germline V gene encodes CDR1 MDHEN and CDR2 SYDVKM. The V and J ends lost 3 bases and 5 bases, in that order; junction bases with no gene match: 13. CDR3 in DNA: TGTGCCAGCAGTTTGACTCCTACTAGCGGGAGGGTACGGCACGAGCAGTACTTC. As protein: CASSLTPTSGRVRHEQYF. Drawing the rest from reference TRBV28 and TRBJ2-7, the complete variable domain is DVKVTQSSRYLVKRTGEKVFLECVQDMDHENMFWYRQDPGLGLRLIYFSYDVKMKEKGDIPEGYSVSREKKERFSLILESASTNQTSMYLCASSLTPTSGRVRHEQYFGPGTRLTVT.

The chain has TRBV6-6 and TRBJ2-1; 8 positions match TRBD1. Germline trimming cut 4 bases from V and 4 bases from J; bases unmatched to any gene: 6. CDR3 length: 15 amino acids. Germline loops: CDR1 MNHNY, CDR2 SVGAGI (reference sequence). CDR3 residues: CASSSGTGRYNEQFF. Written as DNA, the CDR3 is TGTGCCAGCAGTTCCGGGACAGGACGATACAATGAGCAGTTCTTC.

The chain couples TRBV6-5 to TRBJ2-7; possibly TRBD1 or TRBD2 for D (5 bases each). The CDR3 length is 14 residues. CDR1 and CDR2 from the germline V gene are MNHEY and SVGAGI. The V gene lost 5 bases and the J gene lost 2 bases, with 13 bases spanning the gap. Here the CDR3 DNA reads TGTGCCAGCAGTCTTGGGGACGGACCCTACGAGCAGTACTTC. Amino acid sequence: CASSLGDGPYEQYF.

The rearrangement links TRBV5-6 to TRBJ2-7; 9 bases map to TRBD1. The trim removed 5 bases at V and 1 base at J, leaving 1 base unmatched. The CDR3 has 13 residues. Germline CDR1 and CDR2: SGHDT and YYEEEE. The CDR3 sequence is CASSGTGSYEQYF. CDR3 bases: TGTGCCAGCAGTGGGACAGGGTCCTACGAGCAGTACTTC.

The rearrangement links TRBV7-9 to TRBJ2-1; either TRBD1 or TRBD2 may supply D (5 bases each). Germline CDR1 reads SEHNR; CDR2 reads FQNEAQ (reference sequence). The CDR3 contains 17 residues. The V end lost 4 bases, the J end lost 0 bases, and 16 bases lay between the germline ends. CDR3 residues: CASSYFPGPSSYNEQFF. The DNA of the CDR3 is TGTGCCAGCAGCTATTTCCCGGGGCCGAGCTCCTACAATGAGCAGTTCTTC.

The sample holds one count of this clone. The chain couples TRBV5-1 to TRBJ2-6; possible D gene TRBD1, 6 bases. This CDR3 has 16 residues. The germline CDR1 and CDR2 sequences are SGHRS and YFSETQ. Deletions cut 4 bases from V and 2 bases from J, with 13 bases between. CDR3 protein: CASSPDAGAGANVLTF. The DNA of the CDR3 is TGCGCCAGCAGCCCAGACGCAGGGGCTGGGGCCAACGTCCTGACTTTC. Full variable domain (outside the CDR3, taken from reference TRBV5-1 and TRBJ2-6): KAGVTQTPRYLIKTRGQQVTLSCSPISGHRSVSWYQQTPGQGLQFLFEYFSETQRNKGNFPGRFSGRQFSNSRSEMNVSTLELGDSALYLCASSPDAGAGANVLTFGAGSRLTVL.